Below, 27 T cell receptor beta chains from the same sample are listed, as sequenced in a study of CD8 T cells in ankylosing spondylitis. Via MiXCR, TCRdb re-called the 5' RACE reads, giving one row per CDR3 protein. The profile covers some 220,000 distinct CDR3 sequences, with roughly 10% appearing a single time and 2.6% taken by the ten largest. Sequencing was done on a sample of blood, either unsorted or a sorted T cell fraction (not recorded which). The receptors were gathered from a male donor with ankylosing spondylitis or in good health (not recorded which).

The sample holds a few counts of this clonotype. J is TRBJ2-7 and V is TRBV5-1; 8 bases line up with TRBD2. Trimming cost V 7 bases and J 3 bases; bases outside gene matches: 9. Germline V gene lookup returns CDR1 SGHRS and CDR2 YFSETQ. The CDR3 consists of 14 residues. The CDR3 bases are TGCGCCAGCGGCACCCGGGGGGGTTTCTACGAGCAGTACTTC. Its protein product is CASGTRGGFYEQYF. Supplemented by reference TRBV5-1 and TRBJ2-7, the full variable domain reads KAGVTQTPRYLIKTRGQQVTLSCSPISGHRSVSWYQQTPGQGLQFLFEYFSETQRNKGNFPGRFSGRQFSNSRSEMNVSTLELGDSALYLCASGTRGGFYEQYFGPGTRLTVT.

Many counts were recorded for this clonotype. V is TRBV6-5 and J is TRBJ2-1, with TRBD2 as a possible D gene (5 bases). The CDR3 runs to 13 residues. The germline gives CDR1 MNHEY, CDR2 SVGAGI. Trimming left V 4 bases short and J 4 bases short, with 8 bases between. The CDR3 region has the DNA TGTGCCAGCAGTTTAGCGTGGTACAATGAGCAGTTCTTC. Its protein product is CASSLAWYNEQFF.

For the CDR3, the DNA is TGTGCCAGCAACGACGGCATGGGGCGAACCCAGTACTTC. This translates into CASNDGMGRTQYF. The chain joins TRBV7-2 to TRBJ2-5, with TRBD1 as a possible D gene (5 bases). CDR1 and CDR2 from the germline V gene are SGHTA and FQGNSA. This CDR3 has 13 amino acids. With 7 bases removed from V and 8 bases from J, the gap between germline ends came to 17 bases. The whole variable domain, remainder taken from reference TRBV7-2 and TRBJ2-5, is GAGVSQSPSNKVTEKGKDVELRCDPISGHTALYWYRQSLGQGLEFLIYFQGNSAPDKSGLPSDRFSAERTGGSVSTLTIQRTQQEDSAVYLCASNDGMGRTQYFGPGTRLLVL.

The CDR3 region has the DNA TGCAGTGCTAGTCAGGGCAGAATGAACACTGAAGCTTTCTTT. It yields the protein CSASQGRMNTEAFF. The chain joins TRBV20-1 to TRBJ1-1; TRBD1 might be the D (5 bases). The germline V and J ends were trimmed by 3 bases and 0 bases, with 11 bases remaining between them. The CDR3 contains 14 residues. Germline lookup yields CDR1 DFQATT and CDR2 SNEGSKA (reference sequence).

This clonotype was picked up a small number of times. The rearrangement joins TRBV14 to TRBJ2-7; the D gene is possibly TRBD2 (5 bases). CDR1 and CDR2 (germline): SGHDN, FVKESK. The CDR3 extends over 14 amino acids. The V and J ends lost 0 bases and 5 bases respectively, with 11 bases between them. The CDR3 DNA is TGTGCCAGCAGCCAAGATCTAGCCAGCCACGAGCAGTACTTC. Amino acid sequence: CASSQDLASHEQYF.

This clonotype was detected many times. This sequence joins TRBV29-1 and TRBJ1-1, with D unresolved. V was shortened by 6 bases and J by 4 bases, with 12 bases between the two germline ends. CDR1 and CDR2 from the germline V gene are SQVTM and ANQGSEA. This CDR3 spans 12 amino acids. The CDR3, as DNA: TGCAGCGTCGGACTCGCGGGCACTGAAGCTTTCTTT. Its protein product is CSVGLAGTEAFF.

This clonotype was found many times. V usage is TRBV7-8 and J usage is TRBJ1-5; no firm D call. V lost 5 bases to trimming and J lost 4 bases, with 6 bases between them. The CDR3 has 12 amino acids. Germline CDR1 is SGHVS and CDR2 is FQNEAQ. The DNA of the CDR3 is TGTGCCAGCAGCCCTAGAAATCAGCCCCAGCATTTT. This codes for CASSPRNQPQHF.

The V call is TRBV16, the J call TRBJ2-7; 10 bases match TRBD1. This CDR3 spans 14 amino acids. The V and J ends lost 4 bases and 7 bases, in that order; junction bases with no gene match: 7. CDR1 is KGHSY and CDR2 is FQNENV in the germline V gene. Here the CDR3 DNA reads TGTGCCAGCAGCCTGGGGACAGGGGTCAGGGAGCAGTACTTC. Amino acid sequence: CASSLGTGVREQYF.

This clonotype was detected a few times. The CDR3 loop is CASSPHLVETQYF. The CDR3, as DNA: TGTGCCAGCAGCCCTCACCTGGTAGAGACCCAGTACTTC. V is TRBV7-2 and J is TRBJ2-5; D call uncertain. CDR1 is SGHTA, CDR2 FQGNSA, per germline. This CDR3 spans 13 amino acids. V gave up 5 bases and J gave up 4 bases, with 11 bases separating them.

As concerns this clonotype: This may stem from a read error, because a much larger clone lies one nucleotide away. The genes are TRBV2 and TRBJ1-1; tentatively, D is TRBD1 (5 bases). The ends were cut back, 8 bases at V and 4 bases at J, with 17 bases in the middle. CDR3 length: 14 amino acids. Germline loops: CDR1 SNHLY, CDR2 FYNNEI. The CDR3 spells CASFAPGTTTEAFF. The CDR3 region has the DNA TGTGCCAGCTTTGCCCCGGGGACTACCACTGAAGCTTTCTTT. Based on the CDR3 plus reference TRBV2 and TRBJ1-1, the full variable domain is EPEVTQTPSHQVTQMGQEVILRCVPISNHLYFYWYRQILGQKVEFLVSFYNNEISEKSEIFDDQFSVERPDGSNFTLKIRSTKLEDSAMYFCASFAPGTTTEAFFGQGTRLTVV.

The sample holds a few counts of this clonotype. The gene calls are TRBV20-1 and TRBJ2-3, with 7 bases aligning to TRBD2. The CDR3 is made up of 15 amino acids. Germline loops: CDR1 DFQATT, CDR2 SNEGSKA (reference sequence). V gave up 5 bases and J gave up 3 bases; unmatched junction bases: 11. CDR3 loop: CSAGKRQGGTDTQYF. The CDR3, as DNA: TGCAGTGCTGGAAAGCGGCAGGGAGGGACAGATACGCAGTATTTT.

This clonotype was detected many times. The genes are TRBV29-1 and TRBJ1-1; 8 positions match TRBD1. Unmatched junction bases numbered 3, after V lost 6 bases and J lost 6 bases. CDR1 is SQVTM and CDR2 is ANQGSEA in the germline V gene. This CDR3 is 11 amino acids long. This CDR3 reads CSVAQGAEAFF. CDR3 coding DNA: TGCAGCGTAGCACAGGGGGCTGAAGCTTTCTTT.

This chain connects TRBV5-1 to TRBJ2-5; 9 nucleotides match TRBD2. V shed 0 bases, J shed 5 bases, and the junction held 5 bases outside the gene matches. This CDR3 is built from 15 residues. Germline V gives CDR1 SGHRS, CDR2 YFSETQ. CDR3 coding DNA: TGCGCCAGCAGCTTGGGAGGCGGGAGGGCCGAGACCCAGTACTTC. Protein product: CASSLGGGRAETQYF. Variable domain in full (rest from reference TRBV5-1 and TRBJ2-5): KAGVTQTPRYLIKTRGQQVTLSCSPISGHRSVSWYQQTPGQGLQFLFEYFSETQRNKGNFPGRFSGRQFSNSRSEMNVSTLELGDSALYLCASSLGGGRAETQYFGPGTRLLVL.

The chain employs TRBV29-1 and TRBJ2-3; D is possibly TRBD1 or TRBD2 (6 bases each). CDR1 and CDR2 (germline): SQVTM, ANQGSEA. The CDR3 is 13 residues long. Deletions cut 6 bases from V and 1 base from J, with 11 bases between. The CDR3 nucleotides are TGCAGCGTGGGGGGCGGACGCACAGATACGCAGTATTTT. It encodes CSVGGGRTDTQYF.

This clonotype was seen many times. The chain combines TRBV12-3 or TRBV12-4 with TRBJ2-2; TRBD2 might be the D (5 bases). This CDR3 contains 15 residues. V was cut by 3 bases and J by 3 bases, with 11 bases left in between. CDR3 protein: CASSLRAQDTGELFF. The CDR3 DNA sequence: TGTGCCAGCAGTTTGAGGGCCCAAGACACCGGGGAGCTGTTTTTT.

Many counts were recorded for this clonotype. This chain joins TRBV9 and TRBJ2-7; TRBD2 is a possible D gene (6 bases). The CDR3 contains 15 residues. Germline CDR1 SGDLS, CDR2 YYNGEE. V shed 0 bases and J shed 6 bases, with 16 bases lying between them. The CDR3 nucleotides read TGTGCCAGCAGCGTAGGAGGGACTGAGGGGCTCGAGCAGTACTTC. Its translation: CASSVGGTEGLEQYF.

This clonotype was seen a few times. J is TRBJ2-5 and V is TRBV20-1; 11 bases align to TRBD2. J gave up 6 bases and V 4 bases, and 4 bases lay outside the gene matches. The CDR3 consists of 13 residues. The germline V gene has CDR1 DFQATT and CDR2 SNEGSKA (reference sequence). The CDR3, as DNA: TGCAGTGCTACCGGGACTAGCGGCCAGACCCAGTACTTC. Protein: CSATGTSGQTQYF.

This clonotype occurred many times. The V and J genes are TRBV6-5 and TRBJ2-3, with D maybe TRBD2 (6 bases). The V and J ends lost 6 bases and 4 bases respectively, with 17 bases between them. Germline CDR1 reads MNHEY; CDR2 reads SVGAGI. This CDR3 comprises 15 residues. The CDR3 DNA sequence: TGTGCCAGCAGCCCGTCGTGGGAGCGGGCAGATACGCAGTATTTT. Protein: CASSPSWERADTQYF.

DNA of the CDR3: TGTGCCACCAGCAGAGACGCGATAGCGGGGGCCCTGGGAGAGCAGTACTTC. It specifies CATSRDAIAGALGEQYF. The gene calls are TRBV15 and TRBJ2-7; 9 nucleotides match TRBD2. This CDR3 spans 17 amino acids. The germline V gene has CDR1 LNHNV and CDR2 YYDKDF (reference sequence). Losses at the gene ends were 0 bases for V and 7 bases for J; bases not matched to a gene: 13.

This clonotype has more than one count but fewer than ten. The chain employs TRBV30 and TRBJ1-5; D remains ambiguous. The CDR3 is 14 residues long. Germline lookup yields CDR1 GTSNPN and CDR2 SVGIG (reference sequence). V lost 3 bases, J lost 10 bases, and 19 bases lay in between. The CDR3 DNA reads TGTGCCTGGAGCGGGGTTGACTCCTTTAATCCCCAGCATTTT. The encoded protein is CAWSGVDSFNPQHF.

In this sample, this clonotype turned up a few times. The rearrangement uses TRBV7-2 and TRBJ1-2, with D tentatively TRBD1 (6 bases). Germline V gene data show CDR1 as SGHTA and CDR2 as FQGNSA. The germline V and J ends were trimmed by 1 base and 5 bases, with 14 bases remaining between them. There are 15 residues in the CDR3. CDR3 region: CASSLGMEGVYGYTF. In nucleotides, the CDR3 is TGTGCCAGCAGCTTAGGAATGGAGGGGGTTTATGGCTACACCTTC.

A few counts support this clonotype. V usage is TRBV13 and J usage is TRBJ2-1, with unresolved D. Germline V gene sequence: CDR1 PRHDT, CDR2 FYEKMQ (reference sequence). This CDR3 is 13 amino acids long. The ends were cut back, 5 bases at V and 7 bases at J, with 12 bases in the middle. The DNA for the CDR3 is TGTGCCAGCAGCATTCTCAGTGTAAATGAGCAGTTCTTC. As protein: CASSILSVNEQFF. The variable domain in full, completed from reference TRBV13 and TRBJ2-1, reads AAGVIQSPRHLIKEKRETATLKCYPIPRHDTVYWYQQGPGQDPQFLISFYEKMQSDKGSIPDRFSAQQFSDYHSELNMSSLELGDSALYFCASSILSVNEQFFGPGTRLTVL.

This clonotype occurred many times. The J gene is TRBJ2-3, the V gene TRBV12-3 or TRBV12-4, with D perhaps TRBD1 (5 bases). Trimming cost V 6 bases and J 1 base, with 8 bases left between them. CDR3 length equals 13 residues. The CDR3 protein is CASSPTGTDTQYF. The CDR3 nucleotides read TGTGCCAGCAGCCCGACAGGCACAGATACGCAGTATTTT.

The chain couples TRBV4-2 to TRBJ2-5; 10 bases agree with TRBD2. This CDR3 contains 18 residues. Germline CDR1 reads LGHNA; CDR2 reads YNFKEQ. V shed 0 bases and J 5 bases; nucleotides not matched to a gene: 12. Here the CDR3 reads CASSQDFPSGGARETQYF. CDR3 DNA sequence: TGTGCCAGCAGCCAAGACTTCCCGAGCGGGGGGGCTCGGGAGACCCAGTACTTC.

As regards this clonotype: A read error may produce the germline difference seen at one junction end. The V call is TRBV3-1, the J call TRBJ2-3; 7 bases are shared with TRBD2. The CDR3 has 19 amino acids. Germline V lookup: CDR1 LGHDT, CDR2 YNNKEL (reference sequence). The CDR3 loop reads CACSFLSQSGTVSTDTQYF. CDR3 coding DNA: TGTGCCTGCAGTTTTCTCTCCCAGAGCGGGACGGTCAGCACAGATACGCAGTATTTT.

The chain links TRBV27 to TRBJ2-3; no definite D call. The CDR3 runs to 14 residues. Trimming stripped 6 bases from V and 2 bases from J, with 12 bases between. CDR1 is MNHEY, CDR2 SMNVEV, per germline (reference sequence). CDR3 DNA sequence: TGTGCCAGCAGAGGAAGTGGTGACACAGATACGCAGTATTTT. Its protein product is CASRGSGDTDTQYF.

This clonotype came up many times. The chain is built from TRBV6-6 and TRBJ2-7; D remains unclear. V lost 4 bases to trimming and J lost 5 bases, with 9 bases between them. The CDR3 totals 12 residues. Germline loops: CDR1 MNHNY, CDR2 SVGAGI (reference sequence). The CDR3 reads CASSFLGNEQYF. CDR3 DNA: TGTGCCAGCAGTTTCCTGGGTAACGAGCAGTACTTC.